The 20 T cell receptor beta chains in this list originate from one sample, sequenced in a study of cytomegalovirus exposure and HLA in healthy donors. The assay was immunoSEQ multiplex PCR, and TCRdb's table has in-frame clones only and misses some. The sample includes about 400,000 clones, approximately 90% of them seen just once. The source material was PBMCs. The receptors were gathered from a woman aged 18-29 years in good health and CMV-seronegative.

This sequence joins TRBV5-1 and TRBJ1-2; the D gene is possibly TRBD1 (5 bases). CDR1 is SGHRS, CDR2 YFSETQ, per germline. Trimming removed 0 bases from V and 4 bases from J, with 10 bases in between. The CDR3 runs to 14 residues. Here the CDR3 reads CASSLEGLPYGYTF. As DNA, the CDR3 is TGCGCCAGCAGCTTGGAGGGGCTCCCCTATGGCTACACCTTC.

This sequence joins TRBV9 and TRBJ2-1; D is undetermined. From germline, CDR1 is SGDLS and CDR2 YYNGEE. V was trimmed by 3 bases and J by 1 base, leaving 11 bases between them. The CDR3 runs to 15 residues. CDR3 amino acids: CASSAPAKSYNEQFF. The CDR3 DNA sequence: TGTGCCAGCAGCGCCCCAGCGAAATCCTACAATGAGCAGTTCTTC.

This chain connects TRBV28 to TRBJ1-2; the match to TRBD1 covers 7 bases. The CDR3 contains 13 residues. Germline V gives CDR1 MDHEN, CDR2 SYDVKM. The junction had 7 bases not matched to a gene; V was cut back by 10 bases and J by 2 bases. The CDR3, as DNA: TGTGCCACCCAGACAGGGACGAACTATGGCTACACCTTC. Residues: CATQTGTNYGYTF.

The sample holds one count of this clone. This sequence joins TRBV16 and TRBJ2-3, with no clear D. The CDR3 is made up of 13 amino acids. V lost 1 base, J lost 3 bases, and 5 bases lay in between. Germline V gives CDR1 KGHSY, CDR2 FQNENV. This CDR3 reads CASSQYTTDTQYF. The CDR3 DNA is TGTGCCAGCAGCCAATACACAACAGATACGCAGTATTTT.

The chain has TRBV5-1 and TRBJ1-5; D unclear. The CDR3 sequence is 14 residues long. The germline V gene has CDR1 SGHRS and CDR2 YFSETQ. V was shortened by 2 bases and J by 1 base, with 7 bases between the two germline ends. CDR3 nucleotide sequence: TGCGCCAGCAGCTTAGGAGGCAGCAATCAGCCCCAGCATTTT. This encodes CASSLGGSNQPQHF.

The chain recombines TRBV6-6 with TRBJ1-1; maybe TRBD1 (5 bases). Germline CDR1 and CDR2: MNHNY and SVGAGI (reference sequence). V gave up 8 bases and J gave up 0 bases, with 13 bases separating them. CDR3 length: 14 residues. The CDR3 DNA reads as TGTGCCAGCGTACCCACAGGTTTGAACACTGAAGCTTTCTTT. This sequence encodes CASVPTGLNTEAFF.

The chain is built from TRBV30 and TRBJ1-5; tentative D call: TRBD1 (5 bases). V lost 0 bases, J lost 7 bases, and 10 bases lay in between. Germline lookup yields CDR1 GTSNPN and CDR2 SVGIG (reference sequence). CDR3 length: 13 amino acids. The CDR3 loop reads CAWSVGVYQPQHF. CDR3 bases: TGTGCCTGGAGTGTAGGGGTTTACCAGCCCCAGCATTTT.

The chain joins TRBV28 to TRBJ2-3; 10 nucleotides line up with TRBD1. Trimming took 9 bases from V and 0 from J; bases not matched to a gene: 6. Germline loops: CDR1 MDHEN, CDR2 SYDVKM. This CDR3 has 15 amino acids. Written as DNA, the CDR3 is TGTGCCAGTTTCCGGGACAGGGGAAGCACAGATACGCAGTATTTT. This codes for CASFRDRGSTDTQYF.

This chain connects TRBV6-1 to TRBJ2-1; a possible D gene is TRBD2 (7 bases). CDR3 length: 14 amino acids. Germline V lookup: CDR1 MNHNS, CDR2 SASEGT. The V and J ends lost 3 bases and 8 bases respectively, with 14 bases between them. The CDR3, as DNA: TGTGCCAGCAGTGACCGGGGGGCTTCGGATGAGCAGTTCTTC. Protein sequence: CASSDRGASDEQFF.

The chain links TRBV7-9 to TRBJ1-2; D gene ambiguous. Germline CDR1 SEHNR, CDR2 FQNEAQ (reference sequence). The length of the CDR3 is 14 residues. Trimming stripped 5 bases from V and 4 bases from J, with 14 bases between. This chain's CDR3 is CASSNSTGIYGYTF. The CDR3, as DNA: TGTGCCAGCAGCAATTCTACCGGGATCTATGGCTACACCTTC.

A note on this clone: Within the sample, other DNA sequences also encode this same CDR3. The chain links TRBV13 to TRBJ1-2; tentatively, D is TRBD1 (5 bases). With 1 base removed from V and 2 bases from J, the gap between germline ends came to 8 bases. CDR3 size: 14 residues. Germline loops: CDR1 PRHDT, CDR2 FYEKMQ (reference sequence). The CDR3 sequence: CASSLDRGNYGYTF. DNA for the CDR3: TGTGCCAGCAGCTTAGACCGGGGGAACTATGGCTACACCTTC.

This chain uses TRBV6-6 with TRBJ2-7, with D possibly being TRBD2 (5 bases). Germline V gives CDR1 MNHNY, CDR2 SVGAGI (reference sequence). V was clipped by 2 bases and J by 5 bases, with 10 bases between them. The CDR3 runs to 13 residues. Written as DNA, the CDR3 is TGTGCCAGCAGTTACGACCGGGGAAACGAGCAGTACTTC. Its translation: CASSYDRGNEQYF.

The chain combines TRBV10-2 with TRBJ1-5; D perhaps matches TRBD1 (5 bases). With 7 bases removed from V and 4 bases from J, the gap between germline ends came to 14 bases. The CDR3 length is 14 residues. Germline V CDR1 and CDR2: WSHSY, SAAADI. The CDR3 sequence: CASTERGGNQPQHF. CDR3 nucleotides: TGCGCCAGCACCGAGAGGGGAGGGAATCAGCCCCAGCATTTT.

V gene TRBV28 combines with J gene TRBJ2-3; tentatively, D is TRBD2 (5 bases). The germline gives CDR1 MDHEN, CDR2 SYDVKM. This CDR3 contains 15 residues. Trimming stripped 7 bases from V and 2 bases from J, with 16 bases between. CDR3 loop: CASTSPGYLTDTQYF. CDR3 sequence (DNA): TGTGCCAGCACCTCCCCGGGGTATCTCACAGATACGCAGTATTTT.

The rearrangement links TRBV4-1 to TRBJ2-7; 7 bases are shared with TRBD1. CDR1 MGHRA and CDR2 YSYEKL come from the germline V gene. The CDR3 runs 16 residues. The J segment lost 3 bases and the V segment lost 1 base, leaving 9 bases of the junction unmatched. CDR3 nucleotides: TGCGCCAGCAGCCAAGGTCCGGGACAGAACCTCTACGAGCAGTACTTC. This encodes CASSQGPGQNLYEQYF.

The rearrangement joins TRBV15 to TRBJ2-2, with 9 bases lining up with TRBD1. The V gene end was trimmed by 1 base and the J gene end by 6 bases; junction bases not matched to a gene: 3. Per germline, CDR1 LNHNV and CDR2 YYDKDF (reference sequence). This CDR3 is built from 15 residues. CDR3 DNA sequence: TGTGCCACCAGCAGAGTAGGGACAGGGTCCGGGGAGCTGTTTTTT. This codes for CATSRVGTGSGELFF. Full variable domain (missing parts from reference TRBV15 and TRBJ2-2): DAMVIQNPRYQVTQFGKPVTLSCSQTLNHNVMYWYQQKSSQAPKLLFHYYDKDFNNEADTPDNFQSRRPNTSFCFLDIRSPGLGDTAMYLCATSRVGTGSGELFFGEGSRLTVL.

There are a few counts of this clone. The chain carries TRBV30 and TRBJ1-6; D unclear. Trimming left V 1 base short and J 10 bases short, with 8 bases between. Germline V gives CDR1 GTSNPN, CDR2 SVGIG (reference sequence). The length of the CDR3 is 12 residues. For the CDR3, the DNA is TGTGCCTGGAGTGACGGGGTCTCACCCCTCCACTTT. It specifies CAWSDGVSPLHF.

The chain recombines TRBV10-2 with TRBJ2-7, with TRBD2 identical over 8 bases. The CDR3 covers 18 residues. CDR1 WSHSY and CDR2 SAAADI come from the germline V gene. The junction had 16 bases not matched to a gene; V was cut back by 3 bases and J by 3 bases. The CDR3 sequence: CASSDQGARGAANYEQYF. CDR3 nucleotides: TGCGCCAGCAGTGATCAAGGGGCGCGGGGGGCGGCAAACTACGAGCAGTACTTC.

CDR3 DNA: TGTGCCAGCAGCCCCATCGGGACAGGATATGGCTACACCTTC. It specifies CASSPIGTGYGYTF. The chain joins TRBV7-9 to TRBJ1-2, with TRBD1 matching over 8 bases. Germline-derived CDR1 and CDR2 are SEHNR and FQNEAQ (reference sequence). Trimming cost V 5 bases and J 5 bases; bases outside gene matches: 7. The CDR3 extends over 14 amino acids. Based on the CDR3 plus reference TRBV7-9 and TRBJ1-2, the full variable domain is DTGVSQNPRHKITKRGQNVTFRCDPISEHNRLYWYRQTLGQGPEFLTYFQNEAQLEKSRLLSDRFSAERPKGSFSTLEIQRTEQGDSAMYLCASSPIGTGYGYTFGSGTRLTVV.

This clone turned up a few times. This sequence joins TRBV9 and TRBJ1-2; D uncertain. CDR3 length: 14 residues. The V end was cut by 3 bases, the J end by 4 bases, with 13 bases between. CDR1 is SGDLS, CDR2 YYNGEE, per germline. In DNA form, the CDR3 reads TGTGCCAGCAGCGCCGAGCAAGGGAGCTATGGCTACACCTTC. This sequence encodes CASSAEQGSYGYTF.